These 16 T cell receptor beta chains came from one sample sequenced in a study of Tregs in tolerant kidney transplant recipients. Method: immunoSEQ multiplex PCR; TCRdb's copy keeps in-frame clones and lacks some. Among hundreds of thousands of clones listed, about 80% were seen once. Sequenced input: CD4+ T cells from blood. The receptors shown here come from a human donor in good health.

This clone was counted only a few times. The chain is built from TRBV5-1 and TRBJ2-3; TRBD2 matches 7 bases. The CDR3 runs to 16 residues. In germline, CDR1 is SGHRS, CDR2 YFSETQ. V lost 2 bases and J lost 3; bases outside the gene matches: 9. The CDR3 DNA reads as TGCGCCAGCAGCTTTGAGGCTAGCGGACTAACAGATACGCAGTATTTT. Its protein product is CASSFEASGLTDTQYF.

The chain employs TRBV7-2 and TRBJ2-7; no reliable D call. Germline V gene sequence: CDR1 SGHTA, CDR2 FQGNSA. The CDR3 has 13 amino acids. V dropped 8 bases and J dropped 4 bases, with 15 bases sitting between them. The CDR3 bases are TGTGCCAGCCAGTACCCCGGCTCGTACGAGCAGTACTTC. This encodes CASQYPGSYEQYF.

The chain employs TRBV28 and TRBJ2-7, with D possibly matching TRBD2 (6 bases). The V and J ends lost 8 bases and 3 bases respectively, with 14 bases between them. This CDR3 contains 13 residues. CDR1 is MDHEN and CDR2 is SYDVKM in the germline V gene. CDR3 DNA sequence: TGTGCCAGCTCACGGGGGATACGCTACGAGCAGTACTTC. Protein: CASSRGIRYEQYF. The full variable domain, rest sourced from reference TRBV28 and TRBJ2-7, is DVKVTQSSRYLVKRTGEKVFLECVQDMDHENMFWYRQDPGLGLRLIYFSYDVKMKEKGDIPEGYSVSREKKERFSLILESASTNQTSMYLCASSRGIRYEQYFGPGTRLTVT.

V usage is TRBV13 and J usage is TRBJ2-6, with no clear D. CDR1 and CDR2 (germline): PRHDT, FYEKMQ (reference sequence). This CDR3 spans 16 amino acids. Trimming left V 3 bases short and J 0 bases short, with 9 bases between. The CDR3 nucleotides read TGTGCCAGCAGCTTCGATGGTTCCTCTGGGGCCAACGTCCTGACTTTC. Its protein product is CASSFDGSSGANVLTF.

The V call is TRBV2, the J call TRBJ2-2; possible D gene TRBD1, 6 bases. Germline-derived CDR1 and CDR2 are SNHLY and FYNNEI. This CDR3 region has 12 residues. Trimming stripped 7 bases from V and 3 bases from J, with 6 bases between. Here the CDR3 DNA reads TGTGCCAGCACAGGGGACACCGGGGAGCTGTTTTTT. It is translated as CASTGDTGELFF.

CDR3 loop: CASRGAYNSPLHF. The CDR3 DNA reads as TGTGCCAGCAGGGGTGCGTATAATTCACCCCTCCACTTT. V gene TRBV2 combines with J gene TRBJ1-6, with D unresolved. The V gene lost 6 bases and the J gene lost 4 bases, with 7 bases spanning the gap. Germline CDR1 is SNHLY and CDR2 is FYNNEI. CDR3 length: 13 amino acids.

The chain recombines TRBV7-7 with TRBJ1-3, with 7 positions matching TRBD1. This CDR3 is 19 amino acids long. Germline loops: CDR1 SSHAT, CDR2 FNYEAQ (reference sequence). V lost 2 bases, J lost 1 base, and 14 bases stayed unmatched. CDR3 in amino acids: CASSLCAGQGEWSGNTIYF. For the CDR3, the DNA is TGTGCCAGCAGCTTATGTGCTGGGCAGGGGGAATGGTCTGGAAACACCATATATTTT. Based on the CDR3 plus reference TRBV7-7 and TRBJ1-3, the full variable domain is GAGVSQSPRYKVTKRGQDVTLRCDPISSHATLYWYQQALGQGPEFLTYFNYEAQPDKSGLPSDRFSAERPEGSISTLTIQRTEQRDSAMYRCASSLCAGQGEWSGNTIYFGEGSWLTVV.

V is TRBV7-2 and J is TRBJ1-1, with 7 nucleotides matching TRBD1. After removal of 1 base from V and 0 bases from J, the junction contained 2 bases not matched to a gene. This CDR3 comprises 15 residues. Germline CDR1 SGHTA, CDR2 FQGNSA. As DNA, the CDR3 is TGTGCCAGCAGCTTAGAGGGGGCAGTGAACACTGAAGCTTTCTTT. The encoded protein is CASSLEGAVNTEAFF. The full variable domain, with the rest looked up from reference TRBV7-2 and TRBJ1-1, is GAGVSQSPSNKVTEKGKDVELRCDPISGHTALYWYRQSLGQGLEFLIYFQGNSAPDKSGLPSDRFSAERTGGSVSTLTIQRTQQEDSAVYLCASSLEGAVNTEAFFGQGTRLTVV.

The chain joins TRBV7-3 to TRBJ2-5, with TRBD1 matching 7 bases. Germline V gene lookup returns CDR1 SGHTA and CDR2 FQGTGA. The CDR3 totals 15 residues. The trim removed 5 bases at V and 2 bases at J, leaving 8 bases unmatched. The CDR3 DNA follows: TGTGCCAGCAGCGAAGGACAGGCCATTCAAGAGACCCAGTACTTC. This gives the protein CASSEGQAIQETQYF.

J is TRBJ2-2 and V is TRBV7-2; TRBD2 might be the D (6 bases). The CDR3 loop spans 15 amino acids. Trimming stripped 6 bases from V and 5 bases from J, with 16 bases between. Looked up from germline, CDR1 is SGHTA and CDR2 is FQGNSA. The CDR3 coding sequence is TGTGCCAGCAGAAAGTGGGGGAGCGGGACCGGGGAGCTGTTTTTT. Translating gives CASRKWGSGTGELFF.

The gene calls are TRBV7-2 and TRBJ2-5, with a weak D call TRBD1 (6 bases). The CDR3 sequence is 13 residues long. V dropped 3 bases and J dropped 3 bases, with 8 bases sitting between them. Germline values: CDR1 SGHTA, CDR2 FQGNSA. The CDR3 spells CASSFGQKETQYF. The CDR3 DNA follows: TGTGCCAGCAGCTTCGGACAGAAAGAGACCCAGTACTTC.

The chain couples TRBV2 to TRBJ2-5; D assignment may be TRBD1 or TRBD2 (5 bases each). Germline loops: CDR1 SNHLY, CDR2 FYNNEI. Trimming cost V 6 bases and J 1 base, with 9 bases left between them. The CDR3 covers 13 residues. As DNA, the CDR3 is TGTGCCAGCAGCGGGACCATCCAAGAGACCCAGTACTTC. Protein sequence: CASSGTIQETQYF.

CDR3 in amino acids: CASSGQGTDTQYF. The CDR3 DNA reads as TGTGCCAGCAGCGGACAGGGTACAGATACGCAGTATTTT. The chain carries TRBV6-5 and TRBJ2-3, with 8 nucleotides matching TRBD1. This CDR3 is built from 13 residues. CDR1 and CDR2 from the germline V gene are MNHEY and SVGAGI. V was pared by 6 bases and J by 3 bases, with 2 bases of the junction left unmatched.

This chain links TRBV2 with TRBJ1-4, with TRBD1 identical over 8 bases. Unmatched junction bases numbered 5, after V lost 0 bases and J lost 8 bases. The CDR3 is made up of 15 amino acids. Germline loops: CDR1 SNHLY, CDR2 FYNNEI. CDR3: CASSEALGQGEKLFF. For the CDR3, the DNA is TGTGCCAGCAGTGAAGCGCTTGGACAGGGCGAAAAACTGTTTTTT.

This rearrangement joins TRBV27 to TRBJ2-1; possibly TRBD2 for D (6 bases). There are 16 residues in the CDR3. Deletions cut 3 bases from V and 7 bases from J, with 19 bases between. Germline-derived CDR1 and CDR2 are MNHEY and SMNVEV (reference sequence). The CDR3 region is CASSLSGRMGLNEQFF. The CDR3 DNA reads as TGTGCCAGCAGTTTGAGTGGGAGGATGGGGTTGAATGAGCAGTTCTTC.

J is TRBJ2-7 and V is TRBV7-8, with a tentative D call TRBD1 (5 bases). The germline V gene encodes CDR1 SGHVS and CDR2 FQNEAQ. With 3 bases removed from V and 1 base from J, the gap between germline ends came to 10 bases. The CDR3 has 14 amino acids. The CDR3 bases are TGTGCCAGCAGCTTGGGCAGGGATTCCTACGAGCAGTACTTC. This encodes CASSLGRDSYEQYF.